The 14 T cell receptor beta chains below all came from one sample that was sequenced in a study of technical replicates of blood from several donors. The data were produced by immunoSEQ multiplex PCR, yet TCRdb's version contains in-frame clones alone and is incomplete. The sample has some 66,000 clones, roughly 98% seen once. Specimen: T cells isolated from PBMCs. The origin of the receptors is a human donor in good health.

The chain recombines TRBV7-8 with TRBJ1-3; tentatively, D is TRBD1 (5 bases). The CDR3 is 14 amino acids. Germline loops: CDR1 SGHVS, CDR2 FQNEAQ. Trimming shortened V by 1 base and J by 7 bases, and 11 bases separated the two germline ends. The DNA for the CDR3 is TGTGCCAGCAGCTTAGAGGGCAGGGCGAACACCATATATTTT. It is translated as CASSLEGRANTIYF.

The CDR3 loop is CASSLEGGQGMNTEAFF. The CDR3 DNA reads TGCGCCAGCAGCTTGGAGGGGGGACAGGGGATGAACACTGAAGCTTTCTTT. The chain employs TRBV5-1 and TRBJ1-1; 10 positions agree with TRBD1. The CDR3 consists of 17 residues. V shed 0 bases and J 0 bases; nucleotides not matched to a gene: 5. The germline V gene has CDR1 SGHRS and CDR2 YFSETQ.

In nucleotides, the CDR3 is TGTGCCAGCAGTACAGGGGATACCGGGGAGCTGTTTTTT. This codes for CASSTGDTGELFF. The V gene is TRBV2, the J gene TRBJ2-2; 7 positions match TRBD1. Germline loops: CDR1 SNHLY, CDR2 FYNNEI. The CDR3 extends over 13 amino acids. With V trimmed by 5 bases and J by 5 bases, 2 bases remained unmatched.

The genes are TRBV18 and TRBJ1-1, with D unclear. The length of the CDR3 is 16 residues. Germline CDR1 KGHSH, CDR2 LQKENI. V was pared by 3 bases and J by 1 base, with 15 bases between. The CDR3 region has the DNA TGTGCCAGCTCACCCTCCCTCTCTCCCGGGAACACTGAAGCTTTCTTT. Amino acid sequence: CASSPSLSPGNTEAFF.

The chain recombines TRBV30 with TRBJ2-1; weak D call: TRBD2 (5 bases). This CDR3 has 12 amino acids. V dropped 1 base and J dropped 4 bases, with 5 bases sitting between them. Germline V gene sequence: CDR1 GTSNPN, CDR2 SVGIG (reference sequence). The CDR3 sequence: CAWSGRYNEQFF. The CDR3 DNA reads TGTGCCTGGAGTGGGAGGTACAATGAGCAGTTCTTC. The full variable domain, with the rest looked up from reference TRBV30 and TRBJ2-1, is SQTIHQWPATLVQPVGSPLSLECTVEGTSNPNLYWYRQAAGRGLQLLFYSVGIGQISSEVPQNLSASRPQDRQFILSSKKLLLSDSGFYLCAWSGRYNEQFFGPGTRLTVL.

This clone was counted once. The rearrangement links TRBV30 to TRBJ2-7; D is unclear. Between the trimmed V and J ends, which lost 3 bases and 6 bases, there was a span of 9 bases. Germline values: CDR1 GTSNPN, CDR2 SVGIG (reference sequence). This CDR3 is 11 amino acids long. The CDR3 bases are TGTGCCTGGAGAATCCACAGCGAGCAGTACTTC. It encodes CAWRIHSEQYF.

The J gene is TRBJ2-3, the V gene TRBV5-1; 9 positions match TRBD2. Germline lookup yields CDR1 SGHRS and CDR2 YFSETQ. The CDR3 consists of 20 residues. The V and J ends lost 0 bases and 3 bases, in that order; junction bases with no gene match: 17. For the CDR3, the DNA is TGCGCCAGCAGCTTGGCCGATATGTCAAGTTGGCGGGAGGGGACAGATACGCAGTATTTT. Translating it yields CASSLADMSSWREGTDTQYF.

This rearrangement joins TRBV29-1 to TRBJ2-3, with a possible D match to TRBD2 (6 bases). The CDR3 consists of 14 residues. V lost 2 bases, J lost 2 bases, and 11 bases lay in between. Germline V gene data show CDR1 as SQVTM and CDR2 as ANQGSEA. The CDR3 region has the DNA TGCAGCGTTGAATGGGCGGGACCCACAGATACGCAGTATTTT. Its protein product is CSVEWAGPTDTQYF.

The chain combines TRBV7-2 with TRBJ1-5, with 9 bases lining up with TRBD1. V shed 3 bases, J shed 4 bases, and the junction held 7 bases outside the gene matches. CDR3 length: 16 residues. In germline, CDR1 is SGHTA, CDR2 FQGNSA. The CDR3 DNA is TGTGCCAGCAGCTTTCAACAGGGGGCCCGAAATCAGCCCCAGCATTTT. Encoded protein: CASSFQQGARNQPQHF. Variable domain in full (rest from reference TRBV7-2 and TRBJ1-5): GAGVSQSPSNKVTEKGKDVELRCDPISGHTALYWYRQSLGQGLEFLIYFQGNSAPDKSGLPSDRFSAERTGGSVSTLTIQRTQQEDSAVYLCASSFQQGARNQPQHFGDGTRLSIL.

As DNA, the CDR3 is TGCAGCGGCAAGGAGTACCAAGAGACCCAGTACTTC. Protein: CSGKEYQETQYF. The chain is built from TRBV29-1 and TRBJ2-5; no clear D. This CDR3 has 12 residues. The germline V and J ends were trimmed by 7 bases and 0 bases, with 9 bases remaining between them. Germline CDR1 is SQVTM and CDR2 is ANQGSEA.

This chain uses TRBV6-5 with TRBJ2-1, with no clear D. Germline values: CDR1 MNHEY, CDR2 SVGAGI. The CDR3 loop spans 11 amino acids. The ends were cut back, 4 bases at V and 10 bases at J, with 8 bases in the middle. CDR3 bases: TGTGCCAGCAGTTTGCGATCCGAGCAGTTCTTC. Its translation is CASSLRSEQFF.

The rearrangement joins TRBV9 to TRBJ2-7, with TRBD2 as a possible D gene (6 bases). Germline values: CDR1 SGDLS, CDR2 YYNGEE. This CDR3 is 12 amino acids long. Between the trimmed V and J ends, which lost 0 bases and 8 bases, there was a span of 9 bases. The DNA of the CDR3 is TGTGCCAGCAGCGTAGAAGGCGGGAAGCAGTACTTC. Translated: CASSVEGGKQYF.

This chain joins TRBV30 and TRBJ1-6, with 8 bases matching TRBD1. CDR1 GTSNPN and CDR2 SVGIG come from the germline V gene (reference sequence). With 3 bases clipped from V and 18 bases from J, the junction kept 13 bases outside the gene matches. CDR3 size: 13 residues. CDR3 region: CAWRGQAPEANHF. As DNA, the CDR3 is TGTGCCTGGAGGGGACAGGCTCCAGAGGCTAACCACTTT.

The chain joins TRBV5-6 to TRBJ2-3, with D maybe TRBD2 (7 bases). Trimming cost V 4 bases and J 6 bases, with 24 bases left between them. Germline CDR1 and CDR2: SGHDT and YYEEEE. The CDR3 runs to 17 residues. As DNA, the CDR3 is TGTGCCAGCAGCCTCCCTGGTCGGGGGGCAGTTACGGATACGCAGTATTTT. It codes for CASSLPGRGAVTDTQYF. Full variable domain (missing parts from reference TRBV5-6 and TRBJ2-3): DAGVTQSPTHLIKTRGQQVTLRCSPKSGHDTVSWYQQALGQGPQFIFQYYEEEERQRGNFPDRFSGHQFPNYSSELNVNALLLGDSALYLCASSLPGRGAVTDTQYFGPGTRLTVL.